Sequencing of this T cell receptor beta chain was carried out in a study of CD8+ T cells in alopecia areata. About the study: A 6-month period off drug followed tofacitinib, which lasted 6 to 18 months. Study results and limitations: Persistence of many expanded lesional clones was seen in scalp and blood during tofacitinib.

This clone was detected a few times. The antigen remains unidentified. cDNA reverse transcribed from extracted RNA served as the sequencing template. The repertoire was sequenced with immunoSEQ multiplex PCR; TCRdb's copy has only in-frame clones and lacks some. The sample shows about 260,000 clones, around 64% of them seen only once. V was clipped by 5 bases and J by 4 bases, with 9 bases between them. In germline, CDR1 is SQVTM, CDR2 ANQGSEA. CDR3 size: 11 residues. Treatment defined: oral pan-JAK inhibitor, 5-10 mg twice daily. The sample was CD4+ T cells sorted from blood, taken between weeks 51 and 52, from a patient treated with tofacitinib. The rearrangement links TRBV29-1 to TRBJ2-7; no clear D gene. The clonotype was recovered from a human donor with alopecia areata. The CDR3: CSVTSSYEQYF. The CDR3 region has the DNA TGCAGCGTTACATCATCTTACGAGCAGTACTTC.